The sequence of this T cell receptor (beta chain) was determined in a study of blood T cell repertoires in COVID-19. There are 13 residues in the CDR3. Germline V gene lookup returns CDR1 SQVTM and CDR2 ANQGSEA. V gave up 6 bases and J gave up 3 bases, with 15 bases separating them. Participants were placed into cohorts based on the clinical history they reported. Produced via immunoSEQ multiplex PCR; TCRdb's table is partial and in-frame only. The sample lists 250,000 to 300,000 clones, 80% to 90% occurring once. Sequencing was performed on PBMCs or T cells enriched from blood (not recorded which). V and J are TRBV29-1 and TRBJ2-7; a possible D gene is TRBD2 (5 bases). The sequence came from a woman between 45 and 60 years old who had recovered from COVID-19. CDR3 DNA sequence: TGCAGCGTCGAGGGTAAGGGAATCTACGAGCAGTACTTC. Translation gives CSVEGKGIYEQYF.